These 18 T cell receptor beta chains share one sample of origin, sequenced in a study of T-cell memory formation after mild COVID-19. TCRdb analysed the 5' RACE reads with MiXCR anew, one entry per CDR3 protein. The sample carries about 180,000 distinct CDR3 sequences, less than 20% recorded once. Sequenced sample: PBMCs or a T cell subset sorted from them (not recorded which). The source is a man between 18 and 29 years old who had mild COVID-19 (a few samples of this study predate the infection). Cell type and time point are not known.

This clonotype has a count of ten or more. The genes are TRBV11-2 and TRBJ1-5, with D unresolved. The CDR3 is made up of 13 amino acids. CDR1 is SGHAT, CDR2 FQNNGV, per germline. V gave up 3 bases and J gave up 9 bases, with 12 bases separating them. The CDR3 region is CASSLDRTGPQHF. DNA of the CDR3: TGTGCCAGCAGCTTGGACCGGACGGGGCCCCAGCATTTT.

This sequence joins TRBV7-2 and TRBJ2-3; TRBD1 is a possible D gene (6 bases). Germline CDR1 is SGHTA and CDR2 is FQGNSA. V lost 6 bases, J lost 9 bases, and 16 bases lay in between. This CDR3 comprises 13 residues. Here the CDR3 DNA reads TGTGCCAGCAGAAGGGGGTCTCGGAACACGCAGTATTTT. Translating gives CASRRGSRNTQYF.

This clonotype was detected once. V and J are TRBV7-8 and TRBJ1-4; 8 bases map to TRBD1. The germline V gene has CDR1 SGHVS and CDR2 FQNEAQ. The CDR3 totals 16 residues. Trimming removed 4 bases from V and 2 bases from J; junction bases left unmatched: 6. CDR3 DNA: TGTGCCAGCAGCTCCTTGACAGGGGAGACTAATGAAAAACTGTTTTTT. It yields the protein CASSSLTGETNEKLFF.

The chain joins TRBV4-1 to TRBJ2-4; TRBD2 agrees at 11 bases. Germline-derived CDR1 and CDR2 are MGHRA and YSYEKL. This CDR3 contains 20 residues. Trimming removed 2 bases from V and 2 bases from J; junction bases left unmatched: 14. The CDR3 DNA sequence: TGCGCCAGCAGCCAACTCCCCCGGACTAGCGGGCTAAAATCCAAAAACATTCAGTACTTC. Protein product: CASSQLPRTSGLKSKNIQYF.

The chain uses TRBV5-1 and TRBJ1-5; 8 bases fit TRBD1. Germline V gene data show CDR1 as SGHRS and CDR2 as YFSETQ. The V segment lost 4 bases and the J segment 2 bases; nucleotides outside the gene matches: 5. This CDR3 contains 15 residues. CDR3 in amino acids: CASSVSGGGNQPQHF. The CDR3, as DNA: TGCGCCAGCAGCGTATCAGGGGGCGGCAATCAGCCCCAGCATTTT.

V usage is TRBV20-1 and J usage is TRBJ1-1; D perhaps matches TRBD1 (6 bases). The CDR3 spans 13 residues. Between the trimmed V and J ends, which lost 6 bases and 10 bases, there was a span of 21 bases. Germline V lookup: CDR1 DFQATT, CDR2 SNEGSKA (reference sequence). The CDR3 region is CSANDRPGSGAFF. The CDR3 DNA reads TGCAGTGCCAATGACAGGCCCGGATCGGGAGCTTTCTTT.

This clonotype has a handful of counts. The chain combines TRBV3-1 with TRBJ2-7; TRBD1 might be the D (5 bases). The CDR3 is 13 residues long. CDR1 is LGHDT, CDR2 YNNKEL, per germline (reference sequence). Trimming removed 5 bases from V and 6 bases from J, with 14 bases in between. The CDR3 DNA follows: TGTGCCAGCAGCTTTCATCAGGGATCCGAGCAGTACGTC. Residues: CASSFHQGSEQYV.

This clonotype was seen ten or more times. The chain uses TRBV5-4 and TRBJ2-5, with 9 nucleotides matching TRBD1. Germline CDR1 SGHNT, CDR2 YYREEE (reference sequence). CDR3 length equals 14 residues. J was trimmed by 1 base and V by 2 bases; bases with no gene match: 0. The CDR3 DNA reads as TGTGCCAGCAGCTTACAGGGGGCCCAAGAGACCCAGTACTTC. Residues: CASSLQGAQETQYF.

The chain uses TRBV20-1 and TRBJ1-6, with 9 bases that match TRBD1. The junction had 4 bases not matched to a gene; V was cut back by 1 base and J by 9 bases. This CDR3 has 14 amino acids. Germline V gene lookup returns CDR1 DFQATT and CDR2 SNEGSKA (reference sequence). The CDR3 reads CSARGDRASSPLHF. Written as DNA, the CDR3 is TGCAGTGCTAGAGGGGACAGGGCGAGTTCACCCCTCCACTTT.

In this sample, this clonotype turned up a few times. The J gene is TRBJ1-6, the V gene TRBV5-5, with D maybe TRBD1 (5 bases). The CDR3 length is 14 residues. Germline assignment: CDR1 SGHKS and CDR2 YYEKEE (reference sequence). V was pared by 5 bases and J by 1 base, with 7 bases between. DNA of the CDR3: TGTGCCAGCAGTGGGGGATCCTATAATTCACCCCTCCACTTT. Protein product: CASSGGSYNSPLHF.

In its sample, this clonotype was seen a few times. The J gene is TRBJ1-1, the V gene TRBV29-1; tentatively, D is TRBD1 (5 bases). Germline loops: CDR1 SQVTM, CDR2 ANQGSEA. V was clipped by 3 bases and J by 0 bases, with 14 bases between them. The CDR3 extends over 15 amino acids. CDR3 coding DNA: TGCAGCGTTGAGGGTCAGGGTGCGATGAACACTGAAGCTTTCTTT. Amino acids: CSVEGQGAMNTEAFF.

This chain connects TRBV7-9 to TRBJ1-2; D not certain. The CDR3 covers 16 residues. The V gene's germline CDR1 is SEHNR and CDR2 FQNEAQ (reference sequence). V dropped 7 bases and J dropped 4 bases, with 22 bases sitting between them. The CDR3 loop reads CASTTPRRENSYGYTF. In nucleotides, the CDR3 is TGTGCCAGCACCACCCCCAGGAGGGAAAATAGCTATGGCTACACCTTC.

This sequence joins TRBV12-3 or TRBV12-4 and TRBJ1-1; no clear D gene. The V and J ends lost 3 bases and 11 bases respectively, with 19 bases between them. The CDR3 is made up of 14 amino acids. CDR3 sequence (DNA): TGTGCCAGCAGTTTCGGGCGAACCACTGAATTGGCTTTCTTT. Its translation: CASSFGRTTELAFF.

This clonotype has more than one count but fewer than ten. The V gene is TRBV20-1, the J gene TRBJ2-1; TRBD2 agrees at 7 bases. J lost 7 bases, V lost 3 bases, and 12 bases had no gene match. Germline V gene lookup returns CDR1 DFQATT and CDR2 SNEGSKA (reference sequence). This CDR3 is 15 amino acids long. The CDR3 region has the DNA TGCAGTGCTAGTCGGGCTAGCGGACTTGGAAATGAGCAGTTCTTC. This translates into CSASRASGLGNEQFF.

The rearrangement links TRBV18 to TRBJ1-1, with no clear D. CDR3 length: 14 amino acids. V dropped 0 bases and J dropped 1 base, with 6 bases sitting between them. Germline CDR1 reads KGHSH; CDR2 reads LQKENI. This CDR3 is CASSPPNQNTEAFF. CDR3 DNA: TGTGCCAGCTCACCACCGAATCAGAACACTGAAGCTTTCTTT. Based on the CDR3 plus reference TRBV18 and TRBJ1-1, the full variable domain is NAGVMQNPRHLVRRRGQEARLRCSPMKGHSHVYWYRQLPEEGLKFMVYLQKENIIDESGMPKERFSAEFPKEGPSILRIQQVVRGDSAAYFCASSPPNQNTEAFFGQGTRLTVV.

This clonotype was counted only a few times. This rearrangement joins TRBV9 to TRBJ1-6; 9 nucleotides match TRBD1. The length of the CDR3 is 15 residues. V lost 3 bases, J lost 7 bases, and 5 bases stayed unmatched. The V gene's germline CDR1 is SGDLS and CDR2 YYNGEE. In nucleotides, the CDR3 is TGTGCCAGCAGCGAACAGGGGGCTGGCAATTCACCCCTCCACTTT. Its protein product is CASSEQGAGNSPLHF.

The chain has TRBV9 and TRBJ2-3; D tentatively reads TRBD1 or TRBD2 (5 bases each). Germline V gives CDR1 SGDLS, CDR2 YYNGEE. Trimming stripped 4 bases from V and 6 bases from J, with 15 bases between. The CDR3 is 14 amino acids. The CDR3 region is CASSYRDHLDTQYF. CDR3 nucleotides: TGTGCCAGCAGCTACCGGGACCACTTGGATACGCAGTATTTT.

The chain links TRBV18 to TRBJ1-6; TRBD1 aligns across 8 bases. V was pared by 3 bases and J by 10 bases, with 8 bases of the junction left unmatched. Per germline, CDR1 KGHSH and CDR2 LQKENI. This CDR3 is 15 amino acids long. The CDR3 coding sequence is TGTGCCAGCTCACCTAACGACAGGGGTGGCTCACCCCTCCACTTT. It codes for CASSPNDRGGSPLHF.